The 2 T cell receptor beta chains listed next were all sequenced from one sample in a study of regulatory T cells in long-lasting Graves disease (dated by TCRdb to about 2021). The receptor library was made with multiplex PCR. Sequenced on an Illumina HiSeq 4000. TCR beta libraries were built with iRepertoire HTBI primers and Arm-PCR amplification of CDR3 regions. TCRdb itself trimmed the public reads at Q25 with fastp, ran MiXCR and retained productive beta chains. Every distinct CDR3 protein forms one entry, paired with its most common genes and DNA. Here the sample has 300,000 to 450,000 distinct CDR3 sequences; about 16% occur a single time. The ten largest make up approximately 21% of the sample. What the time point label conveys for this sample: newly diagnosed GD, antithyroid drugs for less than 3 months. For both TCR sequencing and RNA sequencing, RNA was extracted from PBMCs in TRIzol. The sample was peripheral blood mononuclear cells (PBMCs), taken at new diagnosis, from a patient treated with antithyroid drugs. These TCRs come from a female donor with Graves disease.

The table lists this clonotype with many counts. The gene calls are TRBV27 and TRBJ2-3; 9 positions match TRBD2. Germline V CDR1 and CDR2: MNHEY, SMNVEV (reference sequence). This CDR3 spans 16 amino acids. V shed 0 bases and J 4 bases; nucleotides not matched to a gene: 5. The CDR3 DNA reads TGTGCCAGCAGTTTATCGGTCGCGGGAGGGGCAGATACGCAGTATTTT. Its translation is CASSLSVAGGADTQYF.

V is TRBV12-3 or TRBV12-4 and J is TRBJ2-2, with D hard to call. The ends were cut back, 7 bases at V and 3 bases at J, with 9 bases in the middle. The CDR3 is 13 amino acids. DNA of the CDR3: TGTGCCAGCAAAGGCGACTACACCGGGGAGCTGTTTTTT. Amino acids: CASKGDYTGELFF.